A single sample gave rise to the 14 T cell receptor beta chains below, sequenced in a study of blood T cell repertoires in COVID-19. Assay: immunoSEQ multiplex PCR; the TCRdb copy retains only in-frame clones and omits some. The sample carries some 150,000 clones, roughly 80% recorded once. Material: peripheral blood. These receptors were collected from a woman aged 80 or over in a cohort sampled during active or convalescent COVID-19.

The CDR3 loop is CAWTYFSGTGELFF. CDR3 nucleotide sequence: TGTGCCTGGACCTATTTTTCGGGCACCGGGGAGCTGTTTTTT. The chain uses TRBV30 and TRBJ2-2; the D is unclear. Deletions cut 4 bases from V and 4 bases from J, with 13 bases between. Germline V gene lookup returns CDR1 GTSNPN and CDR2 SVGIG (reference sequence). The CDR3 contains 14 residues.

This clone came up a few times. The chain uses TRBV5-1 and TRBJ2-2, with D hard to call. Trimming stripped 4 bases from V and 6 bases from J, with 16 bases between. Germline V gene lookup returns CDR1 SGHRS and CDR2 YFSETQ. The CDR3 spans 15 residues. The CDR3 DNA reads as TGCGCCAGCAGCCCCCCGCTCCCGGCGGCCGGGGAGCTGTTTTTT. This sequence encodes CASSPPLPAAGELFF.

The gene calls are TRBV6-6 and TRBJ1-3; 9 bases align to TRBD1. Germline V gives CDR1 MNHNY, CDR2 SVGAGI (reference sequence). J lost 1 base, V lost 3 bases, and 4 bases had no gene match. This CDR3 region has 16 residues. The CDR3 nucleotides are TGTGCCAGCAGTTATTTTGGGACAGGGTCTGGAAACACCATATATTTT. Translating gives CASSYFGTGSGNTIYF.

The chain employs TRBV7-9 and TRBJ1-2, with 9 bases that match TRBD1. This CDR3 is 14 amino acids long. Losses at the gene ends were 1 base for V and 6 bases for J; bases not matched to a gene: 3. Germline CDR1 reads SEHNR; CDR2 reads FQNEAQ (reference sequence). The CDR3 loop is CASSLGDRVHGYTF. The CDR3 DNA follows: TGTGCCAGCAGCTTAGGGGACAGGGTACATGGCTACACCTTC.

The gene calls are TRBV5-1 and TRBJ1-4; maybe TRBD1 (5 bases). CDR1 and CDR2 from the germline V gene are SGHRS and YFSETQ. Between the trimmed V and J ends, which lost 0 bases and 3 bases, there was a span of 9 bases. The CDR3 contains 15 residues. CDR3 sequence: CASSLGRGSNEKLFF. The CDR3 DNA reads as TGCGCCAGCAGCTTGGGTCGGGGGTCTAATGAAAAACTGTTTTTT.

The chain uses TRBV2 and TRBJ1-5; D is ambiguous. The V end lost 6 bases, the J end lost 0 bases, and 9 bases lay between the germline ends. In germline, CDR1 is SNHLY, CDR2 FYNNEI. The CDR3 covers 14 residues. The CDR3, as DNA: TGTGCCAGCAGCTACAGCTATAGCAATCAGCCCCAGCATTTT. Protein sequence: CASSYSYSNQPQHF.

The rearrangement links TRBV2 to TRBJ2-7; 10 nucleotides align to TRBD1. This CDR3 comprises 17 residues. Germline assignment: CDR1 SNHLY and CDR2 FYNNEI. V trimming: 7 bases; J trimming: 7 bases; junction bases outside the gene matches: 19. The CDR3: CASTGLWGTGAVGEQYF. Here the CDR3 DNA reads TGTGCCAGCACGGGGCTTTGGGGGACAGGGGCAGTAGGAGAGCAGTACTTC.

This clone has a single count. The gene calls are TRBV6-1 and TRBJ1-4, with D perhaps matching TRBD1 (5 bases). V lost 3 bases and J 3 bases, leaving 17 bases between the germline ends. The CDR3 has 17 amino acids. From germline, CDR1 is MNHNS and CDR2 SASEGT. CDR3 region: CASSESDWGAANEKLFF. In DNA, the CDR3 is TGTGCCAGCAGTGAGTCTGATTGGGGCGCAGCTAATGAAAAACTGTTTTTT.

The chain joins TRBV28 to TRBJ2-7, with TRBD2 as a possible D gene (5 bases). The CDR3 has 12 residues. V was cut by 2 bases and J by 8 bases, with 10 bases left in between. CDR1 is MDHEN, CDR2 SYDVKM, per germline. Written as DNA, the CDR3 is TGTGCCAGCAGTTTACGGGGAAGTAAGCAGTACGTC. It encodes CASSLRGSKQYV.

This clone appeared once. The CDR3 DNA reads TGTGCCAGCTCTTCGGTGGGGGGTGAAAAACTGTTTTTT. Its protein product is CASSSVGGEKLFF. The V gene is TRBV18, the J gene TRBJ1-4; a weak D match, TRBD1 (5 bases). Germline CDR1 KGHSH, CDR2 LQKENI. V was trimmed by 6 bases and J by 7 bases, leaving 12 bases between them. This CDR3 has 13 amino acids. Looking up the rest from reference TRBV18 and TRBJ1-4 gives the full variable domain: NAGVMQNPRHLVRRRGQEARLRCSPMKGHSHVYWYRQLPEEGLKFMVYLQKENIIDESGMPKERFSAEFPKEGPSILRIQQVVRGDSAAYFCASSSVGGEKLFFGSGTQLSVL.

V usage is TRBV19 and J usage is TRBJ1-5, with TRBD1 matching over 11 bases. The germline V gene encodes CDR1 LNHDA and CDR2 SQIVND (reference sequence). The CDR3 has 15 residues. Trimming at V came to 9 bases and at J to 6 bases, leaving 10 bases not matched to a gene. CDR3 DNA: TGTGCCAGCCTACCCGGGACAGGGGGTTTTCAGCCCCAGCATTTT. Translated, it gives CASLPGTGGFQPQHF. The full variable domain, with the rest looked up from reference TRBV19 and TRBJ1-5, is DGGITQSPKYLFRKEGQNVTLSCEQNLNHDAMYWYRQDPGQGLRLIYYSQIVNDFQKGDIAEGYSVSREKKESFPLTVTSAQKNPTAFYLCASLPGTGGFQPQHFGDGTRLSIL.

This sequence joins TRBV7-3 and TRBJ2-3, with D tentatively TRBD2 (6 bases). Trimming left V 0 bases short and J 3 bases short, with 10 bases between. CDR3 length: 15 amino acids. Germline CDR1 is SGHTA and CDR2 is FQGTGA. CDR3 sequence: CASSLTSRGTDTQYF. CDR3 nucleotides: TGTGCCAGCAGCTTAACGTCGCGGGGAACAGATACGCAGTATTTT. The whole variable domain, filled in from reference TRBV7-3 and TRBJ2-3, reads GAGVSQTPSNKVTEKGKYVELRCDPISGHTALYWYRQSLGQGPEFLIYFQGTGAADDSGLPNDRFFAVRPEGSVSTLKIQRTERGDSAVYLCASSLTSRGTDTQYFGPGTRLTVL.

This chain links TRBV7-3 with TRBJ2-3, with D perhaps matching TRBD2 (6 bases). V shed 2 bases and J shed 5 bases, with 11 bases lying between them. This CDR3 has 14 amino acids. The germline V gene has CDR1 SGHTA and CDR2 FQGTGA. The CDR3 region is CASSLAGRRDTQYF. The CDR3 coding sequence is TGTGCCAGCAGCTTAGCGGGGCGGAGAGATACGCAGTATTTT.

Only a few counts were recorded for this clone. V gene TRBV7-6 combines with J gene TRBJ2-3; 8 positions match TRBD2. This CDR3 has 17 residues. CDR1 SGHVS and CDR2 FNYEAQ come from the germline V gene. V lost 5 bases and J lost 0; bases outside the gene matches: 10. The CDR3 coding sequence is TGTGCCAGCAGCCGGGAGGGGGGGACAACTAGCACAGATACGCAGTATTTT. Its protein is CASSREGGTTSTDTQYF.